A selection of T cell receptor beta chains follows, all from one sample in a study of blood T cell repertoires in COVID-19. TCRdb's copy holds only in-frame clones and misses some; the assay was immunoSEQ multiplex PCR. This table has roughly 360,000 clones, 80% to 85% appearing once. Material: PBMCs or T cells enriched from blood (not recorded which). These receptors all come from a woman aged 50 to 65 who had recovered from COVID-19. Each CDR3 is given with its conserved first and last residue. Fields, in order: D gene, V gene, J gene, clone size, CDR3 protein, CDR3 DNA. The D gene is left open where the match is weak. A clone size is listed for some rows: how often the clone was seen (once, few, many), or a class if it is expanded.

>NA|TRBV6-2/TRBV6-3|TRBJ1-2|NA
CASSYSTLKLGLYGYTF
TGTGCCAGCAGTTACTCGACCCTAAAATTGGGACTCTATGGCTACACCTTC
>TRBD2|TRBV19|TRBJ2-1|NA
CASSDGLATYNEQFF
TGTGCCAGTAGTGACGGACTAGCGACGTACAATGAGCAGTTCTTC
>TRBD2|TRBV3-1/TRBV3-2|TRBJ2-7|NA
CASSQDGGRREQYF
TGTGCCAGCAGCCAAGACGGGGGGAGGCGCGAGCAGTACTTC
>TRBD1|TRBV29-1|TRBJ1-6|NA
CSVEEERQGDNSPLHF
TGCAGCGTTGAAGAGGAACGACAGGGGGATAATTCACCCCTCCACTTT
>TRBD1|TRBV6-2/TRBV6-3|TRBJ1-2|NA
CASSYDRGKYGYTF
TGTGCCAGCAGCTATGACAGGGGAAAGTATGGCTACACCTTC
>NA|TRBV3-1/TRBV3-2|TRBJ1-1|once
CASSQAGHRVGTEAFF
TGTGCCAGCAGCCAAGCGGGTCACAGGGTCGGAACTGAAGCTTTCTTT
>NA|TRBV28|TRBJ2-2|NA
CASSSQRGELFF
TGTGCCAGCAGTTCGCAGCGCGGGGAGCTGTTTTTT
>TRBD1|TRBV30|TRBJ1-3|NA
CAADRGTSGNTIYF
TGTGCCGCGGACAGGGGGACCTCTGGAAACACCATATATTTT
>TRBD2|TRBV7-9|TRBJ2-5|NA
CASSFDFAGAETQYF
TGTGCCAGCAGCTTCGACTTTGCGGGAGCCGAGACCCAGTACTTC
>NA|TRBV7-9|TRBJ2-2|NA
CASSQLQGIGELFF
TGTGCCAGCAGCCAGCTTCAGGGAATCGGGGAGCTGTTTTTT
>NA|TRBV30|TRBJ1-2|NA
CAGRGGPGGYTF
TGTGCCGGGAGAGGCGGGCCTGGGGGCTACACCTTC
>NA|TRBV28|TRBJ1-1|many
CASSWVEEAHTEAFF
TGTGCCAGCAGTTGGGTAGAAGAAGCGCACACTGAAGCTTTCTTT
>NA|TRBV19|TRBJ1-3|NA
CASSIGVSLSGNTIYF
TGTGCCAGTAGTATCGGTGTCTCGCTCTCTGGAAACACCATATATTTT
>NA|TRBV19|TRBJ2-2|NA
CASSIGGRYTGELFF
TGTGCCAGTAGTATAGGGGGCAGGTACACCGGGGAGCTGTTTTTT
>NA|TRBV12-3/TRBV12-4|TRBJ1-1|NA
CASRYPGAGTFF
TGTGCCAGCAGGTACCCAGGGGCCGGAACTTTCTTT
>TRBD1|TRBV6-5|TRBJ2-5|NA
CASSRTGGQETQYF
TGTGCCAGCAGTCGAACAGGGGGCCAAGAGACCCAGTACTTC
>TRBD1|TRBV5-1|TRBJ2-2|NA
CASSLAQGAGELFF
TGCGCCAGCAGCTTGGCCCAGGGGGCGGGGGAGCTGTTTTTT
>NA|TRBV5-4|TRBJ1-2|NA
CASSLDRGYYGYTF
TGTGCCAGCAGCTTGGACCGGGGGTACTATGGCTACACCTTC
>NA|TRBV5-4|TRBJ1-2|NA
CASSLGLGQNYGYTF
TGTGCCAGCAGCTTGGGCCTAGGACAGAACTATGGCTACACCTTC
>NA|TRBV7-2|TRBJ2-5|NA
CASSYNLVRAGETQYF
TGTGCCAGCAGCTATAACCTCGTGAGGGCCGGAGAGACCCAGTACTTC
>TRBD1|TRBV9|TRBJ1-6|NA
CASSRQGAGGSPLHF
TGTGCCAGCAGCCGACAGGGCGCGGGAGGTTCACCCCTCCACTTT
>NA|TRBV2|TRBJ1-5|NA
CASSEGTNQPQHF
TGTGCCAGCAGTGAAGGGACTAACCAGCCCCAGCATTTT
>NA|TRBV27|TRBJ2-1|NA
CASSKYGRGNEQFF
TGTGCCAGCAGCAAATACGGCAGGGGTAATGAGCAGTTCTTC
>NA|TRBV5-1|TRBJ2-5|NA
CASSAETRVGETQYF
TGCGCCAGCAGCGCCGAGACTAGGGTCGGCGAGACCCAGTACTTC
>NA|TRBV11-3|TRBJ2-2|once
CASSLEGWQEATGELFF
TGTGCCAGCAGCTTAGAAGGCTGGCAGGAGGCCACCGGGGAGCTGTTTTTT
>TRBD2|TRBV4-3|TRBJ2-3|NA
CASSQDLLLATDTQYF
TGCGCCAGCAGCCAAGATTTATTACTAGCGACAGATACGCAGTATTTT
>NA|TRBV18|TRBJ1-2|once
CASSPPAGLGYTF
TGTGCCAGCTCACCACCGGCAGGGCTTGGCTACACCTTC
>NA|TRBV30|TRBJ1-1|NA
CAWSGDKPLEAFF
TGTGCCTGGAGTGGAGACAAACCCCTTGAAGCTTTCTTT
>TRBD1|TRBV5-1|TRBJ1-2|NA
CASRPGQAHSEDGYTF
TGCGCCAGCAGACCAGGACAGGCACATTCAGAGGATGGCTACACCTTC
>TRBD2|TRBV3-1/TRBV3-2|TRBJ2-1|NA
CASSHPRGTSGRAWQFF
TGTGCCAGCAGCCATCCCCGAGGCACTAGCGGGAGGGCCTGGCAGTTCTTC
>NA|TRBV30|TRBJ2-2|many
CAWIRESGTGELFF
TGTGCCTGGATTAGGGAGTCGGGCACCGGGGAGCTGTTTTTT
>NA|TRBV5-4|TRBJ1-2|NA
CASSSLGESGYTF
TGTGCCAGCAGCTCCCTTGGAGAAAGTGGCTACACCTTC
>NA|TRBV6-2/TRBV6-3|TRBJ2-2|few
CASSVGAIGELFF
TGTGCCAGCAGTGTTGGGGCCATCGGGGAGCTGTTTTTT
>NA|TRBV7-9|TRBJ1-2|once
CASSFSGSPGYGYTF
TGTGCCAGCAGCTTCTCCGGGTCCCCTGGGTATGGCTACACCTTC
>TRBD2|TRBV12-3/TRBV12-4|TRBJ2-1|NA
CASRYTAGEQFF
TGTGCCAGCAGATACACAGCGGGGGAGCAGTTCTTC
>TRBD1|TRBV7-6|TRBJ1-3|NA
CASTPLTGAGNTIYF
TGTGCCAGCACCCCGCTGACAGGGGCTGGAAACACCATATATTTT
>TRBD1|TRBV19|TRBJ1-5|NA
CASSIGQAASQPQHF
TGTGCCAGTAGCATCGGACAGGCTGCAAGTCAGCCCCAGCATTTT
>NA|TRBV19|TRBJ1-3|NA
CASPNSIGNTIYF
TGTGCCAGTCCCAACTCAATTGGAAACACCATATATTTT
>TRBD1|TRBV30|TRBJ1-2|NA
CAWSLGTEINYGYTF
TGTGCCTGGAGTCTGGGGACAGAAATCAACTATGGCTACACCTTC
>NA|TRBV29-1|TRBJ1-3|NA
CSVGMAREDNTIYF
TGCAGCGTTGGGATGGCCAGGGAGGATAACACCATATATTTT
>TRBD2|TRBV7-8|TRBJ2-1|NA
CASSLEGGSRWEQFF
TGTGCCAGCAGCTTAGAAGGCGGGAGTCGGTGGGAGCAGTTCTTC
>NA|TRBV11-1|TRBJ1-2|NA
CASSKAGGKGGYTF
TGTGCCAGCAGTAAAGCCGGGGGGAAAGGTGGCTACACCTTC
>NA|TRBV6-5|TRBJ2-5|once
CASAGRETQYF
TGTGCCAGCGCAGGTAGAGAGACCCAGTACTTC
>NA|TRBV5-6|TRBJ1-1|NA
CASSFSTPNTEAFF
TGTGCCAGCAGCTTTAGCACACCGAACACTGAAGCTTTCTTT
>NA|TRBV6-2/TRBV6-3|TRBJ2-2|NA
CASSYWGAGELFF
TGTGCCAGCAGTTACTGGGGGGCCGGGGAGCTGTTTTTT
>NA|TRBV1|TRBJ2-1|NA
CTSSQVSSGSSYNEQFF
TGCACCAGCAGCCAAGTTTCGAGCGGGAGCTCCTACAATGAGCAGTTCTTC
>NA|TRBV18|TRBJ1-6|NA
CASSPRGDSPLHF
TGTGCCAGCTCACCGCGCGGCGACTCACCCCTCCACTTT
>TRBD1|TRBV2|TRBJ2-7|NA
CASSPGGDSRYEQYF
TGTGCCAGCAGTCCCGGTGGGGACAGCCGATACGAGCAGTACTTC
>NA|TRBV5-1|TRBJ1-6|NA
CASSLGGVGSPLHF
TGCGCCAGCAGCTTGGGGGGGGTCGGCTCACCCCTCCACTTT
>NA|TRBV11-2|TRBJ1-2|once
CASSHEPNYGYTF
TGTGCCAGCAGCCACGAGCCTAACTATGGCTACACCTTC
>NA|TRBV6-5|TRBJ1-2|NA
CASSQQGSYGYTF
TGTGCCAGCAGCCAACAGGGCTCCTATGGCTACACCTTC